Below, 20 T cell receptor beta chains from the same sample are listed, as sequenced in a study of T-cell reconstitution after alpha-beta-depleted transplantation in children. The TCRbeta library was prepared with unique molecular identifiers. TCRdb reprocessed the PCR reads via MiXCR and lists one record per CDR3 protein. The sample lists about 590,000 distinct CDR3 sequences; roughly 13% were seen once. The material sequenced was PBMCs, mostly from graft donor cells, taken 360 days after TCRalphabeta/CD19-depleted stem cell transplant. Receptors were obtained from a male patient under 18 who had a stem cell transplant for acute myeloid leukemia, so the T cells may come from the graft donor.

The CDR3 here is CASSLLAPDEQFF. The CDR3 DNA reads TGTGCCAGCAGTTTATTAGCTCCGGATGAGCAGTTCTTC. The rearrangement links TRBV28 to TRBJ2-1; D not resolved. V lost 1 base, J lost 8 bases, and 9 bases lay in between. Germline CDR1 MDHEN, CDR2 SYDVKM. This CDR3 contains 13 residues.

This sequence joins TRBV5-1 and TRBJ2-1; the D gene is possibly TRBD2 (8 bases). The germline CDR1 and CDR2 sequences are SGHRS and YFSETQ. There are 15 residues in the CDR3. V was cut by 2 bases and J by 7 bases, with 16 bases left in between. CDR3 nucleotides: TGCGCCAGCAGCTTACCGGGAGGGGGCAAAAATGAGCAGTTCTTC. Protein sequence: CASSLPGGGKNEQFF.

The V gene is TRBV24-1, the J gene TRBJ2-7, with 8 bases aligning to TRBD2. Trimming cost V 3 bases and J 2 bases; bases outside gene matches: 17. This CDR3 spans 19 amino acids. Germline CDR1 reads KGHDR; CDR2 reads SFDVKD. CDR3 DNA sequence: TGTGCCACCAGTGATCGCACGACCAGTGCGGGAGGTTCGGCCTACGAGCAGTACTTC. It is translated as CATSDRTTSAGGSAYEQYF.

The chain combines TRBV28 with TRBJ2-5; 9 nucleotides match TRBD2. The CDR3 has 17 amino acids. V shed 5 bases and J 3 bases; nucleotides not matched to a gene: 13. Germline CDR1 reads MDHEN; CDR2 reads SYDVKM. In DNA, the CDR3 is TGTGCCAGCAGTCCTCCCCTTGCGGGAGGGCGGAAAGAGACCCAGTACTTC. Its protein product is CASSPPLAGGRKETQYF.

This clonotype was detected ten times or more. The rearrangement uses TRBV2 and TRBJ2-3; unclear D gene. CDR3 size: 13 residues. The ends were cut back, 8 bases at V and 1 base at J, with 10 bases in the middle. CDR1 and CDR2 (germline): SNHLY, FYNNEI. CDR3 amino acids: CASGGVRTDTQYF. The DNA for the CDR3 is TGTGCCAGCGGTGGGGTACGCACAGATACGCAGTATTTT.

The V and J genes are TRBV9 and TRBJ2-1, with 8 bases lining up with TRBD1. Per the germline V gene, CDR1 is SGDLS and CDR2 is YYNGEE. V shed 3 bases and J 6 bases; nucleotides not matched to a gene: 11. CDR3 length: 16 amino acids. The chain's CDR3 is CASSAWTGTSGNEQFF. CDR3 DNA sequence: TGTGCCAGCAGCGCGTGGACAGGGACTTCCGGCAATGAGCAGTTCTTC.

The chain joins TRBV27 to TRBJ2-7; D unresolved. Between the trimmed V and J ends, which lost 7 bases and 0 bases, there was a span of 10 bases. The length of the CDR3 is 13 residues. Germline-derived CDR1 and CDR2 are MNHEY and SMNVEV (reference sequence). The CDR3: CASKEISSYEQYF. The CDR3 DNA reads TGTGCCAGCAAGGAGATTAGCTCCTACGAGCAGTACTTC.

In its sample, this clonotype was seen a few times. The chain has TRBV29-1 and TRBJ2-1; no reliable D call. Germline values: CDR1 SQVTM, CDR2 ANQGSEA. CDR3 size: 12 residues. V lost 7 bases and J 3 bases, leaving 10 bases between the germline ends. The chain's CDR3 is CSAGWGYNEQFF. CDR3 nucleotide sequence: TGCAGCGCTGGATGGGGCTACAATGAGCAGTTCTTC.

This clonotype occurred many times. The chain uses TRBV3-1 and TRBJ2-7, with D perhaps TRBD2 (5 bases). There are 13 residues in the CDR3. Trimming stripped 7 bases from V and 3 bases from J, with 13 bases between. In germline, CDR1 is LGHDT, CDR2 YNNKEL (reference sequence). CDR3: CASTRGEGYEQYF. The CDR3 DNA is TGTGCCAGCACCCGAGGTGAGGGCTACGAGCAGTACTTC.

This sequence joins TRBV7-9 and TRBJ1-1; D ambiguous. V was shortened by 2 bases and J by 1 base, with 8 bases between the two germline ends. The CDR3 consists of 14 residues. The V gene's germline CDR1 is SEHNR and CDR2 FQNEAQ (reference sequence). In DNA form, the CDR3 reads TGTGCCAGCAGCTTATATATGGGGAACACTGAAGCTTTCTTT. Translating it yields CASSLYMGNTEAFF.

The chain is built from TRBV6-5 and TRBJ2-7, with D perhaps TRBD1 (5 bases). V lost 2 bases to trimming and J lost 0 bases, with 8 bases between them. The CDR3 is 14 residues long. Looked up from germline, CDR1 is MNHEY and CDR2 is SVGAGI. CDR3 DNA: TGTGCCAGCAGTTACAGGGGCGTCTCCTACGAGCAGTACGTC. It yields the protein CASSYRGVSYEQYV.

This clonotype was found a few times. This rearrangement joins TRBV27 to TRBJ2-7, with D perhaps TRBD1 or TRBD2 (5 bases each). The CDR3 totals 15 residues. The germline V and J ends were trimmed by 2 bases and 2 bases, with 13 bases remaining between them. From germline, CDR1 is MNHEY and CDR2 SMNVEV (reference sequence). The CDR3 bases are TGTGCCAGCAGTTTACCCGGGACGGGAACCTACGAGCAGTACTTC. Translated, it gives CASSLPGTGTYEQYF.

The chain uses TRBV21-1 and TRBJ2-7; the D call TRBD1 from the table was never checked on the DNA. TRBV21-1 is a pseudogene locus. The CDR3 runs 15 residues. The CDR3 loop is CASSPRQGFDYEQYF. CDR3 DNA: TGTGCCAGCAGCCCACGACAGGGGTTTGACTACGAGCAGTACTTC.

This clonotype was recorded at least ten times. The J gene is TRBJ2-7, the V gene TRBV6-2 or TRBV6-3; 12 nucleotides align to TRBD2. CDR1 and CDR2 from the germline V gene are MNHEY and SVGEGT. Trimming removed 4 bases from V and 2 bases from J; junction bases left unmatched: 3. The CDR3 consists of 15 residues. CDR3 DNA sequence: TGTGCCAGCAGTTGGACTAGCGGGACCGCCTACGAGCAGTACTTC. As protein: CASSWTSGTAYEQYF.

CDR3: CASSFTPGRDTGELFF. Written as DNA, the CDR3 is TGTGCCAGCAGTTTTACACCGGGTCGAGACACCGGGGAGCTGTTTTTT. V gene TRBV12-3 or TRBV12-4 combines with J gene TRBJ2-2; no firm D call. Trimming removed 3 bases at V and 3 bases at J, with 14 bases between. The length of the CDR3 is 16 residues.

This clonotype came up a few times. The chain's CDR3 is CASSLFSGGDRGYYEQYF. The CDR3 region has the DNA TGTGCCAGCAGCTTATTTTCGGGTGGCGACAGGGGATACTACGAGCAGTACTTC. This chain links TRBV11-1 with TRBJ2-7; 8 bases align to TRBD1. CDR1 is SGHAT, CDR2 FQDESV, per germline (reference sequence). V lost 2 bases and J lost 3; bases outside the gene matches: 15. This CDR3 is built from 18 residues. The entire variable domain, with the rest obtained from reference TRBV11-1 and TRBJ2-7, is as follows: EAEVAQSPRYKITEKSQAVAFWCDPISGHATLYWYRQILGQGPELLVQFQDESVVDDSQLPKDRFSAERLKGVDSTLKIQPAELGDSAMYLCASSLFSGGDRGYYEQYFGPGTRLTVT.

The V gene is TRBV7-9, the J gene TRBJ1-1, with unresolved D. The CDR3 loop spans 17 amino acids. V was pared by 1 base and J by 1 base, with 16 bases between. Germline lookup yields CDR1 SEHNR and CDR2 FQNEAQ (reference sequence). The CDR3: CASSLGVVGQRNTEAFF. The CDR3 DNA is TGTGCCAGCAGCTTAGGGGTCGTTGGGCAGCGGAACACTGAAGCTTTCTTT.

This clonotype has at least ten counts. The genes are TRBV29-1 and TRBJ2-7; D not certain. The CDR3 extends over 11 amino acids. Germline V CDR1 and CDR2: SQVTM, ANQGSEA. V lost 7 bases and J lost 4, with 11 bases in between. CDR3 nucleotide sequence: TGCAGCGCCGTCTTAGGATACGAGCAGTACTTC. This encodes CSAVLGYEQYF.

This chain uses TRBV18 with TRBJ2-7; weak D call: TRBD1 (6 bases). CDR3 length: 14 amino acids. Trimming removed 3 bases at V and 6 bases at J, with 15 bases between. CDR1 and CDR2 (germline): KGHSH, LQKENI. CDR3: CASSPGIRGSEQYF. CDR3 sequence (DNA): TGTGCCAGCTCACCGGGGATAAGGGGGTCCGAGCAGTACTTC.

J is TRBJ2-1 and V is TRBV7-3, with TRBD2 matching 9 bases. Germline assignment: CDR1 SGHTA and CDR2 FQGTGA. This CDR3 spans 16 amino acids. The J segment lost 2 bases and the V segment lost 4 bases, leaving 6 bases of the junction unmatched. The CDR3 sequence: CASSSSGLAAYNEQFF. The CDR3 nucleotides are TGTGCCAGCAGCTCCTCGGGACTAGCTGCCTACAATGAGCAGTTCTTC.